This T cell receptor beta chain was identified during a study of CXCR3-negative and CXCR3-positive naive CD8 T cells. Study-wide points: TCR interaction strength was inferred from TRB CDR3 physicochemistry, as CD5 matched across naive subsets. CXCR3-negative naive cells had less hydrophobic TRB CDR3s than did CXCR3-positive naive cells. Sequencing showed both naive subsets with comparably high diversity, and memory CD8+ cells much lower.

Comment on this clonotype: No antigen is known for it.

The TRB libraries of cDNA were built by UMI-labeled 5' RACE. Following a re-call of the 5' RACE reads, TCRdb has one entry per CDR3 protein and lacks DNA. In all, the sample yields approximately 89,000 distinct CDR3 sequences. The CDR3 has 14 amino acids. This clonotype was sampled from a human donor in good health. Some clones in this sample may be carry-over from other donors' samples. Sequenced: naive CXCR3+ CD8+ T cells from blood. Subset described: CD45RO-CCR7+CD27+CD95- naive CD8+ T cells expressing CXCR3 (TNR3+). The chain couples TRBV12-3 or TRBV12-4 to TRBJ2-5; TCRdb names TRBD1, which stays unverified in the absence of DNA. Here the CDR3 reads CASSLRWGKETQYF.